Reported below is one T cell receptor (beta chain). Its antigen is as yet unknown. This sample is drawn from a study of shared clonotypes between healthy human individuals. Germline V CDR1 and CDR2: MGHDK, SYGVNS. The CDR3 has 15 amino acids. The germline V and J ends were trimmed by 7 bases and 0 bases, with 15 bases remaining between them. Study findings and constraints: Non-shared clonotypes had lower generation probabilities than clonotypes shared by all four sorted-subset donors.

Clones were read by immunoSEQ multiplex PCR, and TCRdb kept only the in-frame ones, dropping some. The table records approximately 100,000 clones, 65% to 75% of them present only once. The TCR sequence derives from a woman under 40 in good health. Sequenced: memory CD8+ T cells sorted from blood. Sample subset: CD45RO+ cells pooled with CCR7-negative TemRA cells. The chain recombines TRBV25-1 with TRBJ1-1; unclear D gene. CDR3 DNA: TGTGCCAGCACAACGAAGGGCTTAATGAACACTGAAGCTTTCTTT. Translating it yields CASTTKGLMNTEAFF.